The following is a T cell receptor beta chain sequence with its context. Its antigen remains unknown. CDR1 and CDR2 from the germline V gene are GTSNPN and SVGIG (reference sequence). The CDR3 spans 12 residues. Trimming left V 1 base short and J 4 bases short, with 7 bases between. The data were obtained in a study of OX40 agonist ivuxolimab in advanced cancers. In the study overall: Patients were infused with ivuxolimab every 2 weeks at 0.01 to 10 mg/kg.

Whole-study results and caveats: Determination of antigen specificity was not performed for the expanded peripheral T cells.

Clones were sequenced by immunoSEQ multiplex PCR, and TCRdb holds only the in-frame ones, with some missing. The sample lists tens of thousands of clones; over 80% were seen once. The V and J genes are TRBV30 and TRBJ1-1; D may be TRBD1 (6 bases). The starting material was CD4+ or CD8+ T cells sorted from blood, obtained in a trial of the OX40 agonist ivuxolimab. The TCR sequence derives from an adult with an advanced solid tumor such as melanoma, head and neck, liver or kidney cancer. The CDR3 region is CAWSDRATEAFF. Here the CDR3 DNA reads TGTGCCTGGAGTGACAGGGCCACTGAAGCTTTCTTT.